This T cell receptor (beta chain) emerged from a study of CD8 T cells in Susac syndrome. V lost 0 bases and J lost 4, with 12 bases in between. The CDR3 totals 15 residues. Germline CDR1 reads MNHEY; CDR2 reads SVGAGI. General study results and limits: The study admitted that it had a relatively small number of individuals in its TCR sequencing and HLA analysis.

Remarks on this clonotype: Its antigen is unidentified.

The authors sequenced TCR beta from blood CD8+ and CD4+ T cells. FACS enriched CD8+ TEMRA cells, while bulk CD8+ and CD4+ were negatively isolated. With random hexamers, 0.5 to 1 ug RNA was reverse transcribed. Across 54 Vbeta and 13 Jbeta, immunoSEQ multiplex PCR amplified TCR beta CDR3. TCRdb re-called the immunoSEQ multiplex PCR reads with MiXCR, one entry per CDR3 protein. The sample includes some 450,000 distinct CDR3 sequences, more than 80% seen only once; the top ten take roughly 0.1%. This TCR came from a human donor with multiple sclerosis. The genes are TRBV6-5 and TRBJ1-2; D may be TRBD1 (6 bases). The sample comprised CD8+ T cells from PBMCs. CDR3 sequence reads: CASSYSGDTPYGYTF. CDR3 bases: TGTGCCAGCAGTTACTCGGGGGACACACCCTATGGCTACACCTTC.